Listed below are T cell receptor beta chains from one sample, sequenced in a study of identical twins. MiXCR was run by TCRdb on the 5' RACE reads, yielding one entry per CDR3 protein. The sample consists of about 920,000 distinct CDR3 sequences, 12% of them appearing once. The data were also submitted as part of a second study, on yellow fever vaccine responses in identical twins.

Sequencing was performed on PBMCs. The receptors stem from a woman aged 18-29 years in good health. Each CDR3 is given with its conserved first and last residue. D genes are given only for firm matches. Expanded clones get a size class; other rows say once, few or many, or leave the size out.

J gene: TRBJ2-1; D gene: NA; clone size: few; V gene: TRBV4-1; CDR3 DNA: TGCGCCAGCAGCCTTAGTGGGCTATCAGGATACAATGAGCAGTTCTTC; CDR3 protein: CASSLSGLSGYNEQFF
J gene: TRBJ1-2; D gene: TRBD1; clone size: many; V gene: TRBV7-9; CDR3 DNA: TGTGCCAGCAGGACCGGGACAGGGAATTTCTATGGCTACACCTTC; CDR3 protein: CASRTGTGNFYGYTF
J gene: TRBJ2-5; D gene: TRBD1; clone size: few; V gene: TRBV10-3; CDR3 DNA: TGTGCCACCCGGACAGGCCAAGAGACCCAGTACTTC; CDR3 protein: CATRTGQETQYF
J gene: TRBJ1-4; D gene: NA; clone size: many; V gene: TRBV27; CDR3 DNA: TGTGCCAGCCGATTAAGGGGGGGCCAAATTGCAACTAATGAAAAACTGTTTTTT; CDR3 protein: CASRLRGGQIATNEKLFF
J gene: TRBJ1-6; D gene: TRBD1; clone size: NA; V gene: TRBV3-1; CDR3 DNA: TGTGCCAGCAGCGGGACAGATAATTCACCCCTCCACTTT; CDR3 protein: CASSGTDNSPLHF
J gene: TRBJ2-5; D gene: TRBD1; clone size: NA; V gene: TRBV12-3/TRBV12-4; CDR3 DNA: TGTGCCAGCAGCCAAGACAGGGGGCGTGTGGAGACCCAGTACTTC; CDR3 protein: CASSQDRGRVETQYF
J gene: TRBJ2-4; D gene: TRBD2; clone size: few; V gene: TRBV27; CDR3 DNA: TGTGCCAGCAGTTTGGCGGGGGGGGTAGCCAAAAACATTCAGTACTTC; CDR3 protein: CASSLAGGVAKNIQYF
J gene: TRBJ2-3; D gene: NA; clone size: NA; V gene: TRBV6-1; CDR3 DNA: TGTGCCAGCAGTGAGTACGTTCGACGGGGGTCAGATACGCAGTATTTT; CDR3 protein: CASSEYVRRGSDTQYF
J gene: TRBJ1-1; D gene: NA; clone size: NA; V gene: TRBV7-9; CDR3 DNA: TGTGCCAGCAGCCACGGACCGGGAAACACTGAAGCTTTCTTT; CDR3 protein: CASSHGPGNTEAFF
J gene: TRBJ2-2; D gene: TRBD1; clone size: NA; V gene: TRBV20-1; CDR3 DNA: TGCAGTGCTAGGGACGGACAGGGGAACACCGGGGAGCTGTTTTTT; CDR3 protein: CSARDGQGNTGELFF
J gene: TRBJ2-2; D gene: NA; clone size: many; V gene: TRBV10-3; CDR3 DNA: TGTGCCATCAGTGAGATCGTAGCGGCGAACACCGGGGAGCTGTTTTTT; CDR3 protein: CAISEIVAANTGELFF
J gene: TRBJ2-1; D gene: NA; clone size: many; V gene: TRBV27; CDR3 DNA: TGTGCCAGCAGGGGACGTTACAATGAGCAGTTCTTC; CDR3 protein: CASRGRYNEQFF
J gene: TRBJ2-7; D gene: TRBD1; clone size: few; V gene: TRBV4-1; CDR3 DNA: TGCGCCAGCAGCGAGACAGGGAACTACGAGCAGTACTTC; CDR3 protein: CASSETGNYEQYF
J gene: TRBJ2-5; D gene: NA; clone size: NA; V gene: TRBV6-4; CDR3 DNA: TGTGCCAGCAACCCCTGGGAGTTACAAGAGACCCAGTACTTC; CDR3 protein: CASNPWELQETQYF
J gene: TRBJ2-5; D gene: TRBD1; clone size: few; V gene: TRBV5-4; CDR3 DNA: TGTGCCAGCAGCTTGATGTTGGGACAGGGTAGAGAGACCCAGTACTTC; CDR3 protein: CASSLMLGQGRETQYF
J gene: TRBJ2-5; D gene: TRBD2; clone size: NA; V gene: TRBV5-1; CDR3 DNA: TGCGCCAGCAGCTTGGTGGGGGGACTAGCGGGGGCCTTCCAAGAGACCCAGTACTTC; CDR3 protein: CASSLVGGLAGAFQETQYF
J gene: TRBJ2-7; D gene: TRBD2; clone size: few; V gene: TRBV4-1; CDR3 DNA: TGCGCCAGCAGCATCCCCGGGACTAGCGGCACCTACGAGCAGTACTTC; CDR3 protein: CASSIPGTSGTYEQYF
J gene: TRBJ2-5; D gene: TRBD2; clone size: few; V gene: TRBV19; CDR3 DNA: TGTGCCACGGGAGGGCTTATGGGGGAGACCCAGTACTTC; CDR3 protein: CATGGLMGETQYF
J gene: TRBJ2-7; D gene: NA; clone size: few; V gene: TRBV27; CDR3 DNA: TGTGCCAGCAGTTTATCAGGCGGTCAGGGGCTCCACGAGCAGTACTTC; CDR3 protein: CASSLSGGQGLHEQYF
J gene: TRBJ1-1; D gene: NA; clone size: NA; V gene: TRBV9; CDR3 DNA: TGTGCCAGCAGTGTACAAAAGGGCACTGAAGCTTTCTTT; CDR3 protein: CASSVQKGTEAFF
J gene: TRBJ2-6; D gene: NA; clone size: few; V gene: TRBV28; CDR3 DNA: TGTGCCAGCAGTTTAGAGGGAGTCTCTGGGGCCAACGTCCTGACTTTC; CDR3 protein: CASSLEGVSGANVLTF
J gene: TRBJ2-7; D gene: NA; clone size: NA; V gene: TRBV6-1; CDR3 DNA: TGTGCCAGCAGTGAAAGAAAGGGATTGACAATCTACGAGCAGTACTTC; CDR3 protein: CASSERKGLTIYEQYF
J gene: TRBJ2-7; D gene: TRBD1; clone size: NA; V gene: TRBV29-1; CDR3 DNA: TGCAGCGTTGCATTGGGACAGACCTACGAGCAGTACTTC; CDR3 protein: CSVALGQTYEQYF
J gene: TRBJ2-1; D gene: NA; clone size: few; V gene: TRBV5-1; CDR3 DNA: TGCGCCAGCAGGGGGAGCAATGAGCAGTTCTTC; CDR3 protein: CASRGSNEQFF
J gene: TRBJ2-3; D gene: NA; clone size: NA; V gene: TRBV11-2; CDR3 DNA: TGTGCCAGCAACGATCCAGGAACAGATACGCAGTATTTT; CDR3 protein: CASNDPGTDTQYF
J gene: TRBJ2-3; D gene: NA; clone size: many; V gene: TRBV4-1; CDR3 DNA: TGCGCCAGCAGCCAAGTCACGGGGACCACAGATACGCAGTATTTT; CDR3 protein: CASSQVTGTTDTQYF
J gene: TRBJ2-1; D gene: TRBD2; clone size: few; V gene: TRBV29-1; CDR3 DNA: TGCAGCGTTGAAGATCGGGCTAGCGGGAGAAACAATGAGCAGTTCTTC; CDR3 protein: CSVEDRASGRNNEQFF
J gene: TRBJ1-2; D gene: NA; clone size: many; V gene: TRBV12-3/TRBV12-4; CDR3 DNA: TGTGCCAGCAGTTTGGGACCAGGGGGCTACACCTTC; CDR3 protein: CASSLGPGGYTF
J gene: TRBJ1-4; D gene: NA; clone size: few; V gene: TRBV2; CDR3 DNA: TGTGCCAGCAGCGCGCTGGGTACTAATGAAAAACTGTTTTTT; CDR3 protein: CASSALGTNEKLFF